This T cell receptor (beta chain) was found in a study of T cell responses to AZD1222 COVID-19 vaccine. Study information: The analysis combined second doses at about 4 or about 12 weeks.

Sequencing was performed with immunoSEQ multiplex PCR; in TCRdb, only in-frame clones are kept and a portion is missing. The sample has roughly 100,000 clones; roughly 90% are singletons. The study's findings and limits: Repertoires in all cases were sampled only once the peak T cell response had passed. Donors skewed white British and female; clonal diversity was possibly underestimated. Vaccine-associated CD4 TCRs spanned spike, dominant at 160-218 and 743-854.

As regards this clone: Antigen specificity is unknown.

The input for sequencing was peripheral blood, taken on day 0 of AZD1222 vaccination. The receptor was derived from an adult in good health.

The CDR3 reads CASSLGKKETQYF. The DNA for the CDR3 is TGTGCCAGCAGCTTAGGGAAGAAAGAGACCCAGTACTTC. This rearrangement joins TRBV7-3 to TRBJ2-5; unclear D gene. Trimming removed 2 bases from V and 3 bases from J, with 7 bases in between. The CDR3 is made up of 13 amino acids. Germline CDR1 SGHTA, CDR2 FQGTGA.